The rows below give T cell receptor beta chains drawn from one sample of a study of T cell changes during pregnancy in multiple sclerosis. TCRdb keeps only in-frame clones here, not all; method: immunoSEQ multiplex PCR. The sample includes roughly 61,000 clones, roughly 93% of them seen just once. The sequencing used peripheral blood, collected after pregnancy. The source of these receptors is a female donor with multiple sclerosis, enrolled in a pregnancy study. CDR3s include the opening cysteine and the closing phenylalanine or tryptophan. The D gene is left open where the match is weak. Not all rows give a size; the values are once, few, many and, for expanded clones, a class.

CDR3nt: TGTGCCAGCAGCGTAGAGGCTAGCGGGTTCCGTGAGCAGTTCTTC
CDR3aa: CASSVEASGFREQFF
d_gene: TRBD2
abundance: .
v_gene: TRBV9
j_gene: TRBJ2-1

CDR3nt: TGTGCCAGCAGTCGCCGAATCTCGACAGGGGGGACCTATGGCTACACCTTC
CDR3aa: CASSRRISTGGTYGYTF
d_gene: TRBD1
abundance: .
v_gene: TRBV2
j_gene: TRBJ1-2

CDR3nt: TGCGCCAGCAGCCAAGACATACCTACCGGTCATGGCTACACCTTC
CDR3aa: CASSQDIPTGHGYTF
d_gene: .
abundance: .
v_gene: TRBV4-1
j_gene: TRBJ1-2

CDR3nt: TGTGCCAGCAGCCAGACAGGGTTCTCTGGAAACACCATATATTTT
CDR3aa: CASSQTGFSGNTIYF
d_gene: TRBD1
abundance: .
v_gene: TRBV6-5
j_gene: TRBJ1-3

CDR3nt: TGTGCCAGCAACACCCGGGACAGCTACGAGCAGTACTTC
CDR3aa: CASNTRDSYEQYF
d_gene: TRBD1
abundance: .
v_gene: TRBV6-5
j_gene: TRBJ2-7

CDR3nt: TGTGCCAGCAGTGAGCGTCAGGTTGTTCAGACCGGGGAGCTGTTTTTT
CDR3aa: CASSERQVVQTGELFF
d_gene: .
abundance: .
v_gene: TRBV2
j_gene: TRBJ2-2

CDR3nt: TGCGCCAGCAGCGGTACCGGGACAGGGGAAGCTTTCTTT
CDR3aa: CASSGTGTGEAFF
d_gene: TRBD1
abundance: .
v_gene: TRBV5-1
j_gene: TRBJ1-1

CDR3nt: TGTGCCAGCAGCTCGGCCTATAATTCACCCCTCCACTTT
CDR3aa: CASSSAYNSPLHF
d_gene: .
abundance: .
v_gene: TRBV5-4
j_gene: TRBJ1-6

CDR3nt: TGTGCCAGCAGCTTAGGGCAGGTGTACAATGAGCAGTTCTTC
CDR3aa: CASSLGQVYNEQFF
d_gene: .
abundance: .
v_gene: TRBV13
j_gene: TRBJ2-1

CDR3nt: TGTGCCAGTAGTGATGGGGGTTGGGACACCTATAGCAATCAGCCCCAGCATTTT
CDR3aa: CASSDGGWDTYSNQPQHF
d_gene: .
abundance: .
v_gene: TRBV19
j_gene: TRBJ1-5

CDR3nt: TGTGCCAGCAGCTTAGCAGGGACAGGGGGCCCAATCCAAGAGACCCAGTACTTC
CDR3aa: CASSLAGTGGPIQETQYF
d_gene: TRBD1
abundance: .
v_gene: TRBV7-6
j_gene: TRBJ2-5

CDR3nt: TGTGCCAGCAGCTTGTCCGTGAGCTCCTACAATGAGCAGTTCTTC
CDR3aa: CASSLSVSSYNEQFF
d_gene: .
abundance: .
v_gene: TRBV7-6
j_gene: TRBJ2-1

CDR3nt: TGCGCCAGCAGCTTGGCTAGTTTAGAGACCCAGTACTTC
CDR3aa: CASSLASLETQYF
d_gene: .
abundance: once
v_gene: TRBV5-1
j_gene: TRBJ2-5

CDR3nt: TGTGCCAGCAGCTTCGGACAGGTCTATGGCTACACCTTC
CDR3aa: CASSFGQVYGYTF
d_gene: TRBD1
abundance: .
v_gene: TRBV7-3
j_gene: TRBJ1-2

CDR3nt: TGTGCCAGCAGCTTAGTCGGGAATGAGCAGTTCTTC
CDR3aa: CASSLVGNEQFF
d_gene: .
abundance: .
v_gene: TRBV7-9
j_gene: TRBJ2-1

CDR3nt: TGCGCCAGCAGTCAATCGGTGAAGGGGGGGAATCAGCCCCAGCATTTT
CDR3aa: CASSQSVKGGNQPQHF
d_gene: .
abundance: .
v_gene: TRBV23-1
j_gene: TRBJ1-5

CDR3nt: TGTGCCAGCAGCTTGGCGAGCGGTTCGACCGGGGAGCTGTTTTTT
CDR3aa: CASSLASGSTGELFF
d_gene: .
abundance: .
v_gene: TRBV5-5
j_gene: TRBJ2-2

CDR3nt: TGTGCCAGTACACTCAGGTGGGGGCGGGAGGGCCGTAGAGAGACCCAGTACTTC
CDR3aa: CASTLRWGREGRRETQYF
d_gene: .
abundance: .
v_gene: TRBV21-1
j_gene: TRBJ2-5

CDR3nt: TGTGCCAGCAGGACGTTGGGACAAGGAGACTACGAGCAGTACTTC
CDR3aa: CASRTLGQGDYEQYF
d_gene: .
abundance: .
v_gene: TRBV11-2
j_gene: TRBJ2-7

CDR3nt: TGTGCCAGCAGCTTAGAAAGGGGAATCGGAGAGACCCAGTACTTC
CDR3aa: CASSLERGIGETQYF
d_gene: .
abundance: .
v_gene: TRBV7-2
j_gene: TRBJ2-5

CDR3nt: TGTGCCAGCAGCCACGGGGGAAACTATGGCTACACCTTC
CDR3aa: CASSHGGNYGYTF
d_gene: .
abundance: .
v_gene: TRBV7-9
j_gene: TRBJ1-2

CDR3nt: TGTGCCAGCAGCCAAGTTGGGACTAGCGGCTACGAGCAGTACTTC
CDR3aa: CASSQVGTSGYEQYF
d_gene: TRBD2
abundance: .
v_gene: TRBV4-2
j_gene: TRBJ2-7

CDR3nt: TGTGCCAGCAGCCCAGGGACTAGCGGACCCAAAACCTACGAGCAGTACTTC
CDR3aa: CASSPGTSGPKTYEQYF
d_gene: TRBD2
abundance: .
v_gene: TRBV9
j_gene: TRBJ2-7

CDR3nt: TGTGCCAGCTCACTCTCAAGGGACAGCAATTCACCCCTCCACTTT
CDR3aa: CASSLSRDSNSPLHF
d_gene: TRBD1
abundance: .
v_gene: TRBV18
j_gene: TRBJ1-6

CDR3nt: TGTGCCATCAGTGCAGTTTCATCTAGCGAGACCCAGTACTTC
CDR3aa: CAISAVSSSETQYF
d_gene: .
abundance: .
v_gene: TRBV10-3
j_gene: TRBJ2-5

CDR3nt: TGTGCCAGTAGTATCTCGGTATATGAAAACATTCAGTACTTC
CDR3aa: CASSISVYENIQYF
d_gene: .
abundance: .
v_gene: TRBV19
j_gene: TRBJ2-4

CDR3nt: TGTGCCAGCAGCCTCGGGGGAGCGCGAGAGACCCAGTACTTC
CDR3aa: CASSLGGARETQYF
d_gene: .
abundance: .
v_gene: TRBV6-5
j_gene: TRBJ2-5

CDR3nt: TGTGCCAGCAGCGTCGAGACGAAGCGGGAGGATCACTCCTACGAGCAGTACTTC
CDR3aa: CASSVETKREDHSYEQYF
d_gene: TRBD2
abundance: .
v_gene: TRBV7-6
j_gene: TRBJ2-7

CDR3nt: TGTGCCAGCAGCCGGGACTATCAAGAGACCCAGTACTTC
CDR3aa: CASSRDYQETQYF
d_gene: TRBD2
abundance: .
v_gene: TRBV5-6
j_gene: TRBJ2-5

CDR3nt: TGTGCCAGCAGCGGAACCGGGACTAGCGGGAGTGATACGCAGTATTTT
CDR3aa: CASSGTGTSGSDTQYF
d_gene: TRBD2
abundance: .
v_gene: TRBV7-2
j_gene: TRBJ2-3

CDR3nt: TGTGCCAGCAGTTACGGGACTAGCGGGCCACAAGAGACCCAGTACTTC
CDR3aa: CASSYGTSGPQETQYF
d_gene: TRBD2
abundance: .
v_gene: TRBV6-5
j_gene: TRBJ2-5

CDR3nt: TGTGCCAGCAGCCCAGGGACAGGCACAGATACGCAGTATTTT
CDR3aa: CASSPGTGTDTQYF
d_gene: TRBD1
abundance: .
v_gene: TRBV4-2
j_gene: TRBJ2-3

CDR3nt: TGTGCCATCAGTGAGTCGGTCACTCCCTATGGCTACACCTTC
CDR3aa: CAISESVTPYGYTF
d_gene: .
abundance: .
v_gene: TRBV10-3
j_gene: TRBJ1-2

CDR3nt: TGTGCCAGCAGTTTGAACGGGGGAATCTACAATGAGCAGTTCTTC
CDR3aa: CASSLNGGIYNEQFF
d_gene: .
abundance: .
v_gene: TRBV6-6
j_gene: TRBJ2-1

CDR3nt: TGTGCCAGCAGCGACAATCGGGGGGGGCAGGGGCTTGCTAACTATGGCTACACCTTC
CDR3aa: CASSDNRGGQGLANYGYTF
d_gene: .
abundance: .
v_gene: TRBV9
j_gene: TRBJ1-2

CDR3nt: TGTGCCAGCCGGGACAGGGCTTCATATCGACTCTCCTACGAGCAGTACTTC
CDR3aa: CASRDRASYRLSYEQYF
d_gene: TRBD1
abundance: once
v_gene: TRBV28
j_gene: TRBJ2-7

CDR3nt: TGTGCCAGCAGCTTATTACGGGAGGGTGCCTACGAGCAGTACTTC
CDR3aa: CASSLLREGAYEQYF
d_gene: TRBD2
abundance: .
v_gene: TRBV7-6
j_gene: TRBJ2-7

CDR3nt: TGTGCCAGCAGCTTCGGGCGGGAGGGCCTGAGGACAGATACGCAGTATTTT
CDR3aa: CASSFGREGLRTDTQYF
d_gene: TRBD2
abundance: .
v_gene: TRBV5-8
j_gene: TRBJ2-3

CDR3nt: TGTGCCAGCAGTGAATCCAGGGACACCGGGGAGCTGTTTTTT
CDR3aa: CASSESRDTGELFF
d_gene: .
abundance: .
v_gene: TRBV25-1
j_gene: TRBJ2-2

CDR3nt: TGTGCCAGCAGTTACCTAGCGGGAAGGAACGAGCAGTACTTC
CDR3aa: CASSYLAGRNEQYF
d_gene: TRBD2
abundance: .
v_gene: TRBV6-5
j_gene: TRBJ2-7

CDR3nt: TGTGCCAGTAGAACGGACAGGGGTACGAGGTCACCCCTCCACTTT
CDR3aa: CASRTDRGTRSPLHF
d_gene: TRBD1
abundance: .
v_gene: TRBV19
j_gene: TRBJ1-6

CDR3nt: TGTGCCAGCAGCCAAGAAGGAGGAAGGGGGCTCTACGAGCAGTACTTC
CDR3aa: CASSQEGGRGLYEQYF
d_gene: TRBD1
abundance: .
v_gene: TRBV14
j_gene: TRBJ2-7

CDR3nt: TGTGCCAGCAGTTTTGCCCGCAGCTCCTACGAGCAGTACTTC
CDR3aa: CASSFARSSYEQYF
d_gene: .
abundance: .
v_gene: TRBV27
j_gene: TRBJ2-7

CDR3nt: TGTGCCAGCAGCCGGCCGGGAGGCCTTTTAGATACGCAGTATTTT
CDR3aa: CASSRPGGLLDTQYF
d_gene: TRBD2
abundance: .
v_gene: TRBV28
j_gene: TRBJ2-3

CDR3nt: TGTGCCAGCAGCTTAGCGGCGGTCCGCAATGAGCAGTTCTTC
CDR3aa: CASSLAAVRNEQFF
d_gene: .
abundance: .
v_gene: TRBV7-2
j_gene: TRBJ2-1

CDR3nt: TGTGCCAGCAGCTTAGTCAGGGGCCAAGAGACCCAGTACTTC
CDR3aa: CASSLVRGQETQYF
d_gene: .
abundance: .
v_gene: TRBV11-3
j_gene: TRBJ2-5

CDR3nt: TGTGCCAGCACTCCCTGGGGGGGGGCCAATGAAAAACTGTTTTTT
CDR3aa: CASTPWGGANEKLFF
d_gene: .
abundance: .
v_gene: TRBV27
j_gene: TRBJ1-4

CDR3nt: TGCGCCAGCAGCCAAGATGGAGGGACAGGGGGCCACGGGGAGCTGTTTTTT
CDR3aa: CASSQDGGTGGHGELFF
d_gene: TRBD1
abundance: .
v_gene: TRBV4-3
j_gene: TRBJ2-2

CDR3nt: TGCGCCAGCAGCTTGGTCCGGGGTAATGAGCAGTTCTTC
CDR3aa: CASSLVRGNEQFF
d_gene: .
abundance: .
v_gene: TRBV5-1
j_gene: TRBJ2-1

CDR3nt: TGCAGCGTAAGCGAGGGGGAGCTGTTTTTT
CDR3aa: CSVSEGELFF
d_gene: .
abundance: .
v_gene: TRBV29-1
j_gene: TRBJ2-2